The rows below give T cell receptor beta chains drawn from one sample of a study of OX40 agonist ivuxolimab in advanced cancers. Assay: immunoSEQ multiplex PCR; the TCRdb copy retains only in-frame clones and omits some. This table has 30,000 to 40,000 clones, roughly 80% appearing once. Sample: CD4+ or CD8+ T cells sorted from blood, taken in a trial of the OX40 agonist ivuxolimab. The source of these receptors is an adult with an advanced solid tumor such as melanoma, head and neck, liver or kidney cancer. CDR3s include the opening cysteine and the closing phenylalanine or tryptophan. Fields, in order: J gene, CDR3 length, V gene, clone size, D gene, CDR3 protein, CDR3 DNA. The D gene is left open where the match is weak. The size field is filled for only some rows; it gives once, few, many or a size class.

J gene: TRBJ1-2
CDR3 length: 14
V gene: TRBV29-1
clone size: once
D gene: NA
CDR3 protein: CSVNFRVRNYGYTF
CDR3 DNA: TGCAGCGTTAACTTCAGGGTGAGGAATTATGGCTACACCTTC

J gene: TRBJ2-2
CDR3 length: 19
V gene: TRBV6-1
clone size: NA
D gene: NA
CDR3 protein: CASSEATWQGGPNTGELFF
CDR3 DNA: TGTGCCAGCAGTGAAGCGACTTGGCAGGGGGGCCCGAACACCGGGGAGCTGTTTTTT

J gene: TRBJ2-1
CDR3 length: 15
V gene: TRBV7-2
clone size: NA
D gene: TRBD2
CDR3 protein: CASSLTSGRFDEQFF
CDR3 DNA: TGTGCCAGCAGCTTAACTAGCGGGAGGTTCGATGAGCAGTTCTTC

J gene: TRBJ2-1
CDR3 length: 13
V gene: TRBV19
clone size: NA
D gene: NA
CDR3 protein: CASSISGYNEQFF
CDR3 DNA: TGTGCCAGTAGTATAAGTGGCTACAATGAGCAGTTCTTC

J gene: TRBJ1-2
CDR3 length: 14
V gene: TRBV29-1
clone size: once
D gene: TRBD1
CDR3 protein: CSVEPTGEYYGYTF
CDR3 DNA: TGCAGCGTTGAACCCACAGGGGAGTATTATGGCTACACCTTC

J gene: TRBJ2-7
CDR3 length: 14
V gene: TRBV7-9
clone size: NA
D gene: TRBD1
CDR3 protein: CASSSAGGLNEQYF
CDR3 DNA: TGTGCCAGCAGCTCAGCAGGGGGCTTAAACGAGCAGTACTTC

J gene: TRBJ2-6
CDR3 length: 14
V gene: TRBV9
clone size: NA
D gene: NA
CDR3 protein: CASRRTSGANVLTF
CDR3 DNA: TGTGCCAGCAGGAGAACCTCCGGGGCCAACGTCCTGACTTTC

J gene: TRBJ2-7
CDR3 length: 14
V gene: TRBV6-1
clone size: NA
D gene: NA
CDR3 protein: CASSEVQVYYEQYF
CDR3 DNA: TGTGCCAGCAGTGAAGTACAGGTGTACTACGAGCAGTACTTC

J gene: TRBJ1-2
CDR3 length: 13
V gene: TRBV28
clone size: NA
D gene: NA
CDR3 protein: CASSFGPRYGYTF
CDR3 DNA: TGTGCCAGCAGTTTCGGCCCCCGCTATGGCTACACCTTC

J gene: TRBJ2-4
CDR3 length: 14
V gene: TRBV28
clone size: NA
D gene: TRBD1
CDR3 protein: CASSSPGQSDIQYF
CDR3 DNA: TGTGCCAGCAGTTCACCGGGACAGAGTGACATTCAGTACTTC

J gene: TRBJ1-2
CDR3 length: 11
V gene: TRBV6-5
clone size: NA
D gene: NA
CDR3 protein: CASMGFYGYTF
CDR3 DNA: TGTGCCAGCATGGGCTTCTATGGCTACACCTTC

J gene: TRBJ2-7
CDR3 length: 14
V gene: TRBV9
clone size: once
D gene: NA
CDR3 protein: CASSADGTDYEQYF
CDR3 DNA: TGTGCCAGCAGCGCCGACGGGACGGATTACGAGCAGTACTTC

J gene: TRBJ2-7
CDR3 length: 12
V gene: TRBV6-7
clone size: NA
D gene: NA
CDR3 protein: CASSYEGLEQYF
CDR3 DNA: TGTGCCAGCAGTTACGAGGGGCTCGAGCAGTACTTC

J gene: TRBJ2-1
CDR3 length: 16
V gene: TRBV7-9
clone size: NA
D gene: NA
CDR3 protein: CASSLAGIPPYNEQFF
CDR3 DNA: TGTGCCAGCAGCTTAGCTGGGATCCCCCCCTACAATGAGCAGTTCTTC

J gene: TRBJ2-2
CDR3 length: 16
V gene: TRBV18
clone size: NA
D gene: TRBD2
CDR3 protein: CASSGGVSRDTGELFF
CDR3 DNA: TGTGCCAGCTCAGGGGGGGTTAGCCGGGATACCGGGGAGCTGTTTTTT

J gene: TRBJ1-1
CDR3 length: 17
V gene: TRBV12-5
clone size: NA
D gene: TRBD1
CDR3 protein: CASGLGFGRGPNTEAFF
CDR3 DNA: TGTGCTAGTGGTTTGGGATTCGGGAGGGGGCCGAACACTGAAGCTTTCTTT

J gene: TRBJ1-2
CDR3 length: 12
V gene: TRBV6-5
clone size: NA
D gene: TRBD1
CDR3 protein: CASSTGGNGYTF
CDR3 DNA: TGTGCCAGCAGTACAGGGGGCAATGGCTACACCTTC

J gene: TRBJ2-5
CDR3 length: 15
V gene: TRBV7-8
clone size: NA
D gene: NA
CDR3 protein: CASIRGPSGLETQYF
CDR3 DNA: TGTGCCAGCATTCGGGGACCCTCGGGTTTAGAGACCCAGTACTTC

J gene: TRBJ2-7
CDR3 length: 13
V gene: TRBV7-8
clone size: NA
D gene: NA
CDR3 protein: CASSLTPAYEQYF
CDR3 DNA: TGTGCCAGCAGCTTAACGCCGGCCTACGAGCAGTACTTC

J gene: TRBJ1-2
CDR3 length: 13
V gene: TRBV2
clone size: once
D gene: NA
CDR3 protein: CASSETGGNGYTF
CDR3 DNA: TGTGCCAGCAGCGAAACAGGAGGAAATGGCTACACCTTC

J gene: TRBJ1-1
CDR3 length: 12
V gene: TRBV9
clone size: NA
D gene: NA
CDR3 protein: CASSVGGTEAFF
CDR3 DNA: TGTGCCAGCAGCGTAGGAGGAACTGAAGCTTTCTTT

J gene: TRBJ2-3
CDR3 length: 16
V gene: TRBV19
clone size: NA
D gene: TRBD2
CDR3 protein: CASSIGASGGADTQYF
CDR3 DNA: TGTGCCAGTAGTATAGGGGCTAGCGGGGGAGCAGATACGCAGTATTTT

J gene: TRBJ1-1
CDR3 length: 11
V gene: TRBV30
clone size: NA
D gene: NA
CDR3 protein: CAWNFNTEAFF
CDR3 DNA: TGTGCCTGGAACTTTAACACTGAAGCTTTCTTT

J gene: TRBJ1-1
CDR3 length: 15
V gene: TRBV19
clone size: NA
D gene: NA
CDR3 protein: CASSPARVSGTEAFF
CDR3 DNA: TGTGCCAGTAGCCCGGCAAGGGTGTCCGGAACTGAAGCTTTCTTT

J gene: TRBJ2-1
CDR3 length: 12
V gene: TRBV6-5
clone size: NA
D gene: NA
CDR3 protein: CASTLGGHEQFF
CDR3 DNA: TGTGCCAGCACCCTCGGGGGGCATGAGCAGTTCTTC

J gene: TRBJ2-7
CDR3 length: 15
V gene: TRBV4-2
clone size: few
D gene: NA
CDR3 protein: CASSQGQDSSYEQYF
CDR3 DNA: TGTGCCAGCAGCCAAGGCCAGGACAGCTCCTACGAGCAGTACTTC

J gene: TRBJ2-7
CDR3 length: 15
V gene: TRBV18
clone size: NA
D gene: NA
CDR3 protein: CASSPGAESSYEQYF
CDR3 DNA: TGTGCCAGCTCACCAGGGGCTGAGAGCTCCTACGAGCAGTACTTC

J gene: TRBJ2-3
CDR3 length: 14
V gene: TRBV9
clone size: NA
D gene: NA
CDR3 protein: CASSSHRGTDTQYF
CDR3 DNA: TGTGCCAGCAGCTCTCACAGGGGCACAGATACGCAGTATTTT

J gene: TRBJ2-1
CDR3 length: 16
V gene: TRBV11-1
clone size: NA
D gene: TRBD2
CDR3 protein: CASNPSGSGTYNEQFF
CDR3 DNA: TGTGCCAGCAACCCTAGCGGGTCCGGGACGTACAATGAGCAGTTCTTC

J gene: TRBJ2-7
CDR3 length: 13
V gene: TRBV7-9
clone size: few
D gene: TRBD1
CDR3 protein: CASSLDRGYEQYF
CDR3 DNA: TGTGCCAGCAGCTTAGACAGGGGTTACGAGCAGTACTTC

J gene: TRBJ2-5
CDR3 length: 17
V gene: TRBV7-9
clone size: NA
D gene: TRBD1
CDR3 protein: CAAAPPTPGQIQETQYF
CDR3 DNA: TGCGCAGCAGCCCCCCCTACTCCGGGACAGATCCAAGAGACCCAGTACTTC

J gene: TRBJ2-7
CDR3 length: 12
V gene: TRBV6-5
clone size: NA
D gene: NA
CDR3 protein: CASSTTGIEQYF
CDR3 DNA: TGTGCCAGCAGTACTACAGGGATCGAGCAGTACTTC

J gene: TRBJ1-6
CDR3 length: 16
V gene: TRBV30
clone size: NA
D gene: NA
CDR3 protein: CAWSIAGVYYNSPLHF
CDR3 DNA: TGTGCCTGGAGTATAGCAGGGGTTTACTATAATTCACCCCTCCACTTT

J gene: TRBJ2-6
CDR3 length: 15
V gene: TRBV27
clone size: few
D gene: NA
CDR3 protein: CASSFAGSGANVLTF
CDR3 DNA: TGTGCCAGCAGTTTTGCAGGGTCGGGGGCCAACGTCCTGACTTTC

J gene: TRBJ1-1
CDR3 length: 15
V gene: TRBV5-1
clone size: NA
D gene: NA
CDR3 protein: CASSLGAAKNTEAFF
CDR3 DNA: TGCGCCAGCAGCTTGGGAGCAGCGAAGAACACTGAAGCTTTCTTT

J gene: TRBJ2-5
CDR3 length: 17
V gene: TRBV5-1
clone size: NA
D gene: TRBD2
CDR3 protein: CASSLAPSGGLRETQYF
CDR3 DNA: TGCGCCAGCAGCTTGGCCCCTAGCGGGGGCCTCCGGGAGACCCAGTACTTC

J gene: TRBJ1-5
CDR3 length: 13
V gene: TRBV27
clone size: NA
D gene: NA
CDR3 protein: CASSYYSNQPQHF
CDR3 DNA: TGTGCCAGCAGTTATTATAGCAATCAGCCCCAGCATTTT

J gene: TRBJ2-3
CDR3 length: 17
V gene: TRBV9
clone size: once
D gene: TRBD2
CDR3 protein: CASSAATGGFFADTQYF
CDR3 DNA: TGTGCCAGCAGCGCTGCTACGGGGGGGTTTTTCGCAGATACGCAGTATTTT

J gene: TRBJ2-5
CDR3 length: 12
V gene: TRBV6-1
clone size: NA
D gene: TRBD2
CDR3 protein: CASNLAGETQYF
CDR3 DNA: TGTGCCAGCAATCTAGCGGGAGAGACCCAGTACTTC

J gene: TRBJ2-6
CDR3 length: 16
V gene: TRBV5-8
clone size: once
D gene: TRBD1
CDR3 protein: CASLVQGARGANVLTF
CDR3 DNA: TGTGCCAGTCTAGTACAGGGGGCGCGTGGGGCCAACGTCCTGACTTTC

J gene: TRBJ2-3
CDR3 length: 18
V gene: TRBV27
clone size: NA
D gene: TRBD2
CDR3 protein: CASSFLGTSGGLTDTQYF
CDR3 DNA: TGTGCCAGCAGTTTCCTTGGGACTAGCGGGGGGCTCACAGATACGCAGTATTTT

J gene: TRBJ1-1
CDR3 length: 15
V gene: TRBV27
clone size: once
D gene: TRBD1
CDR3 protein: CASSLSAGGNTEAFF
CDR3 DNA: TGTGCCAGCAGTTTATCCGCAGGGGGAAACACTGAAGCTTTCTTT